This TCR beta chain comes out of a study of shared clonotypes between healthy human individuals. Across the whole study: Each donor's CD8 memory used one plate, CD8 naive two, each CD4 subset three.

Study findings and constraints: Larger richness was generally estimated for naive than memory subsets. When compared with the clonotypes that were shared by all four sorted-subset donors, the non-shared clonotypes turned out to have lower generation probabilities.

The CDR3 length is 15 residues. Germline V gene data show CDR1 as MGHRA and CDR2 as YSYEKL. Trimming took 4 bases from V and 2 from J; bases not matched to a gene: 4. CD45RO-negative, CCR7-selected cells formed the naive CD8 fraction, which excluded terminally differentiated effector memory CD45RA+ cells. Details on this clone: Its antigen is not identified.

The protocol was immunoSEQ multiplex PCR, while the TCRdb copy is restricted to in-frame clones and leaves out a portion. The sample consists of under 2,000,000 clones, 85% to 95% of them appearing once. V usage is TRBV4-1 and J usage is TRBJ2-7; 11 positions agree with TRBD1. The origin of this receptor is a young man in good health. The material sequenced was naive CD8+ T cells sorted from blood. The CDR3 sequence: CASSLGTGGPYEQYF. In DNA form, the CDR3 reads TGCGCCAGCAGCCTAGGGACAGGGGGGCCCTACGAGCAGTACTTC.